This TCR beta chain was captured by sequencing in a study of naive and memory T cell subsets. Notes on the study in general: In CD4 and CD8 cells, diversity dropped from naive through EMRA. In naive cells, over 85% of TCR sequences were seen only once.

Both TRBC1 and TRBC2 were covered by a beta constant-region primer of two equimolar oligonucleotides. Nested alpha and beta constant-region primers with the SP2 primer drove four PCR rounds on ligated cDNA. One entry per CDR3 protein, called by TCRdb with MiXCR from the UMI-ligation and nested PCR reads. The sample records more than 100,000 distinct CDR3 sequences, about 36% being singletons. Alpha and beta libraries were amplified separately from the second PCR onward. The CDR3 length is 13 residues. Between the trimmed V and J ends, which lost 1 base and 4 bases, there was a span of 7 bases. Germline CDR1 is SGHTA and CDR2 is FQGNSA. A word on this clonotype: Its antigen is currently unknown.

The sequence derives from a human donor in good health. V usage is TRBV7-2 and J usage is TRBJ1-2; no clear D gene. Sequenced sample: central memory CD4+ T cells from blood. CDR3: CASSLGRIYGYTF. Written as DNA, the CDR3 is TGTGCCAGCAGCTTAGGGCGGATCTATGGCTACACCTTC.